This is a list of T cell receptor beta chains from one sample in a study of blood T cells in healthy people across ages. TCRdb called the 5' RACE reads again in MiXCR, with one record for every CDR3 protein. This sample has approximately 290,000 distinct CDR3 sequences; roughly 27% occur once, and the top ten carry roughly 28%. Sequences were obtained from blood. These receptors all stem from an older woman in good health. Both conserved end residues are part of each CDR3. D genes are given only for firm matches. Clone size is stated in some rows and not others, as once, few, many or a class when expanded.

cdr3_nt cdr3_aa d_call v_call clone_size j_call
TGTGCCAGCAGCTTCGAGGGGGCGTTTTCGGAGACCCAGTACTTC CASSFEGAFSETQYF TRBD1 TRBV7-2 few TRBJ2-5
TGTGCCAGCAGTTTTACAGGGGGCACTGAAGCTTTCTTT CASSFTGGTEAFF TRBD1 TRBV12-3/TRBV12-4 few TRBJ1-1
TGCGCCAGCAGCCAAGTTCAGTCAGGGCAGAATCAGCCCCAGCATTTT CASSQVQSGQNQPQHF . TRBV4-1 few TRBJ1-5
TGTGCCACCAGTCCCAATAAGGGATTCAATAATTCACCCCTCCACTTT CATSPNKGFNNSPLHF . TRBV15 few TRBJ1-6
TGTGCCGGCAGCTTAGTCGCTAGCGGATTCTACGAGCAGTACTTC CAGSLVASGFYEQYF TRBD2 TRBV7-9 few TRBJ2-7
TGTGCCAGCAGCCATAGGACAGGTTTCAATCAGCCCCAGCATTTT CASSHRTGFNQPQHF TRBD1 TRBV3-1 few TRBJ1-5
TGTGCCAGTAGTACCTTCGAGCGGGGGGGCTCCTACGAGCAGTACTTC CASSTFERGGSYEQYF TRBD2 TRBV19 . TRBJ2-7
TGTGCCAGCAGCTCCTCTATAGGCGGGGAGCTGTTTTTT CASSSSIGGELFF . TRBV7-2 few TRBJ2-2
TGTGCCACCGACCCGGGACTAGCGGAGTACAATGAGCAGTTCTTC CATDPGLAEYNEQFF TRBD2 TRBV15 few TRBJ2-1
TGTGCCAGCTCCGAGGTGCTAGCCAAAAACATTCAGTACTTC CASSEVLAKNIQYF . TRBV6-1 . TRBJ2-4
TGTGCCAGCAGCCTACCGACAGGGGCGGCAGATACGCAGTATTTT CASSLPTGAADTQYF TRBD1 TRBV3-1 . TRBJ2-3
TGTGCCAGCAGTTTATCGGGGACAGTTATTAACTACGAGCAGTACTTC CASSLSGTVINYEQYF TRBD1 TRBV28 . TRBJ2-7
TGCGCCAGCAGCCAAGATACGGGACGTCTTGGTGAGCAGTACTTC CASSQDTGRLGEQYF . TRBV4-1 few TRBJ2-5
TGTGCCAGCAAATTGGGCGGGAGTCAGGGCACAGATACGCAGTATTTT CASKLGGSQGTDTQYF TRBD2 TRBV28 few TRBJ2-3
TGCAGTGCTACTTGGACTAGCGATGAGCAGTTCTTC CSATWTSDEQFF TRBD2 TRBV20-1 . TRBJ2-1
TGTGCCAGCAGTTCAATGGGGGTATCAGGCTACGAGCAGTACTTC CASSSMGVSGYEQYF . TRBV27 . TRBJ2-7
TGTGCCAGCAGCACTTGGGACACCGCGAACTATGGCTACACCTTC CASSTWDTANYGYTF . TRBV7-9 . TRBJ1-2
TGTGCCAGCAGCCCGCGGGACTTCTACTATGGCTACACCTTC CASSPRDFYYGYTF . TRBV9 . TRBJ1-2
TGTGCCAGCAGTTTAAACGGGGAGTGGTCTGAAGCTTTCTTT CASSLNGEWSEAFF . TRBV28 few TRBJ1-1
TGTGCCAGCAGCCACGTATGGGGGGAGACCCAGTACTTC CASSHVWGETQYF . TRBV14 few TRBJ2-5
TGCGCCAGCAGCTTCTCCGGTAGTGGGGCCAACGTCCTGACTTTC CASSFSGSGANVLTF . TRBV5-1 few TRBJ2-6
TGTGCCAGCGGGGGGCCCGGGAACTCCTACGAGCAGTACTTC CASGGPGNSYEQYF . TRBV2 few TRBJ2-7
TGTGCCAGCAGTCAAGACTGGAAAGAGACCCAGTACTTC CASSQDWKETQYF . TRBV7-8 few TRBJ2-5
TGTGCCAGCAACATAGCGGGAGACTACGAGCAGTACTTC CASNIAGDYEQYF TRBD2 TRBV12-3/TRBV12-4 few TRBJ2-7
TGCAGTGCTACTCGGGACAGGGGGTATCGGGTGAACATTCAGTACTTC CSATRDRGYRVNIQYF TRBD1 TRBV20-1 few TRBJ2-4
TGCAGTGCTAAAGGCCAAGAGACCCAGTACTTC CSAKGQETQYF . TRBV20-1 . TRBJ2-5
TGTGCCAGCAGTTCCGGCTGGGCAGGGAACACTGAAGCTTTCTTT CASSSGWAGNTEAFF . TRBV6-5 few TRBJ1-1
TGTGCCAGCAGCCCTACTTCATCAGGGGATACGCAGTATTTT CASSPTSSGDTQYF . TRBV12-3/TRBV12-4 many TRBJ2-3
TGTGCCAGCAGCCAACGGGAGGGGGGCCAAGACCCCAATGAGCAGTTCTTC CASSQREGGQDPNEQFF TRBD2 TRBV4-2 few TRBJ2-1
TGTGCCAGCAGCCCGAATCTCCACGAGCAGTACTTC CASSPNLHEQYF . TRBV7-9 few TRBJ2-7
TGCAGCGTTGAACGGGGGACGGGCACAGATACGCAGTATTTT CSVERGTGTDTQYF . TRBV29-1 few TRBJ2-3
TGTGCCAGCAGCGTAGACGGGGGATCTGGAAACACCATATATTTT CASSVDGGSGNTIYF . TRBV9 . TRBJ1-3
TGTGCCAGCAGCCAACCACAGGGGGAATTTAACTATGGCTACACCTTC CASSQPQGEFNYGYTF TRBD1 TRBV4-2 few TRBJ1-2
TGTGCCAGCACGTCTAGCGGGATGAGGGGTACGCAGTATTTT CASTSSGMRGTQYF TRBD2 TRBV12-3/TRBV12-4 . TRBJ2-3
TGTGCCAGCAGCTCTAGCGGGAGTTGGGAGCAGTTCTTC CASSSSGSWEQFF TRBD2 TRBV28 few TRBJ2-1
TGTGCCAGCAGCCATCCCAGCGGGAGTAGGAACATTCAGTACTTC CASSHPSGSRNIQYF TRBD2 TRBV4-2 few TRBJ2-4
TGTGCCAGCAGCTTAGGGGGGGCAGGGGGCTACAATGAGCAGTTCTTC CASSLGGAGGYNEQFF . TRBV7-2 many TRBJ2-1
TGCAGCGTCGAACTCGCCATTCCAATCACAGATACGCAGTATTTT CSVELAIPITDTQYF . TRBV29-1 . TRBJ2-3
TGCGCCAGCAGCTTTCGGACAGGGAGAAACACTGAAGCTTTCTTT CASSFRTGRNTEAFF TRBD1 TRBV5-1 . TRBJ1-1